This TCR beta chain appears in the sequencing data of a study of cytomegalovirus exposure and HLA in healthy donors. V dropped 6 bases and J dropped 6 bases, with 18 bases sitting between them. The V gene's germline CDR1 is MNHEY and CDR2 SVGAGI. The CDR3 consists of 15 residues. The protocol was immunoSEQ multiplex PCR, while the TCRdb copy is restricted to in-frame clones and leaves out a portion. The table lists over 45,000 clones, over 75% of them singletons. The rearrangement links TRBV6-5 to TRBJ2-1, with a tentative D call TRBD2 (5 bases). Material for sequencing was PBMCs. The origin of this receptor is a woman aged 25-40 years in good health and CMV-seronegative. CDR3 nucleotide sequence: TGTGCCAGCAGGCCCGACTACCCCAACTCCAATGAGCAGTTCTTC. Amino acids: CASRPDYPNSNEQFF.